This TCR beta chain was obtained from a study of blood T cell repertoires in COVID-19. Study summary: Samples representing acute and convalescent COVID-19 were sourced from the United States, Italy and Spain. The analysed material was cDNA or gDNA that came from T cells, B-cell-depleted T cells, or PBMCs.

This clone has only one observation. The assay was immunoSEQ multiplex PCR, and TCRdb's table has in-frame clones only and misses some. Here the sample spans around 92,000 clones, 80% to 90% being singletons. The CDR3 consists of 17 residues. Trimming cost V 2 bases and J 4 bases, with 18 bases left between them. CDR1 and CDR2 from the germline V gene are KGHDR and SFDVKD. The source is a woman aged 80 or over with active COVID-19. Source material: peripheral blood. V gene TRBV24-1 combines with J gene TRBJ2-3; D might be TRBD1 (6 bases). CDR3 sequence reads: CATSDSRTDDIPDTQYF. The CDR3 region has the DNA TGTGCCACCAGTGATTCCCGGACAGATGACATACCAGATACGCAGTATTTT.